The clone carrying this TCR beta chain was counted only a few times. The data belong to a study of T-cell reconstitution after alpha-beta-depleted transplantation in children. The CDR3 has 14 residues. Per the germline V gene, CDR1 is SGDLS and CDR2 is YYNGEE. V was cut by 2 bases and J by 5 bases, with 13 bases left in between. The TCRbeta library was prepared with unique molecular identifiers. TCRdb re-derived calls from the PCR reads in MiXCR, one entry per CDR3 protein. In the table there are about 360,000 distinct CDR3 sequences, roughly 14% of which are singletons. The J gene is TRBJ2-5, the V gene TRBV9; no clear D gene. The TCR originated in a human donor who donated a stem cell graft to a child with Fanconi anemia. The material was PBMCs, obtained from the stem cell graft. The CDR3 DNA sequence: TGTGCCAGCAGCGTTTTGATCCATGGGGAGACCCAGTACTTC. Translation gives CASSVLIHGETQYF.